This record concerns one TCR beta chain sequence. The data were produced by immunoSEQ multiplex PCR, yet TCRdb's version contains in-frame clones alone and is incomplete. The sample records millions of clones, approximately 94% being singletons. This specimen comes from a study of shared clonotypes between healthy human individuals. The naive CD8 population came from CD45RO-negative cells selected for CCR7, without terminally differentiated effector memory CD45RA+ cells. CDR3 length: 17 residues. Per the germline V gene, CDR1 is MGHRA and CDR2 is YSYEKL. Trimming stripped 3 bases from V and 5 bases from J, with 21 bases between.

The gene calls are TRBV4-1 and TRBJ2-3; D not certain. Material for sequencing was naive CD8+ T cells sorted from blood. The source of this sequence is a man aged 18-30 years in good health. The CDR3 bases are TGCGCCAGCAGCCACCCATCCCCAGGAGACCAGGTAGATACGCAGTATTTT. The encoded protein is CASSHPSPGDQVDTQYF.